These T cell receptor beta chains were read from a single sample in a study of chemoradiotherapy in HPV16-positive cancers. Repertoires were generated with immunoSEQ multiplex PCR, while TCRdb's copy carries only in-frame clones and drops some. The sample gives some 8,900 clones, roughly 76% of which show up once; about 8.5% is in the top ten. Sampling was carried out from a patient who underwent chemoradiotherapy. These receptor sequences come from a human donor with HPV-associated anogenital cancer. Each CDR3 is given with its conserved first and last residue. Only part of the rows carry a size: once, few, many, or a class if the clone is expanded.

cdr3_length	clone_size	v_call	j_call	cdr3_aa
13	-	TRBV27	TRBJ2-3	CASSPPGMDTQYF
16	large	TRBV10-2	TRBJ1-5	CASSESPGNSNQPQHF
14	-	TRBV9	TRBJ2-5	CASSVGPLGETQYF
16	-	TRBV18	TRBJ2-3	CASSLKLAGAGDTQYF
14	-	TRBV5-6	TRBJ2-1	CASSQRAYYNEQFF
14	-	TRBV7-9	TRBJ2-5	CASSLKGAQETQYF
13	-	TRBV6-1	TRBJ1-5	CASTIQGAQPQHF
14	-	TRBV28	TRBJ1-2	CASSLDGLLYGYTF
15	-	TRBV10-3	TRBJ2-3	CAISESGGGQDTQYF
17	-	TRBV27	TRBJ2-2	CASSFWGSSGSTGELFF
15	-	TRBV2	TRBJ2-5	CASSELQGAGETQYF
14	-	TRBV7-2	TRBJ2-1	CASSFFSSYNEQFF
11	-	TRBV4-2	TRBJ2-3	CASRGFDTQYF
12	-	TRBV19	TRBJ1-2	CASSLGQEGYTF
16	-	TRBV27	TRBJ2-1	CASSLSPSHSYNEQFF
14	-	TRBV5-4	TRBJ1-1	CASSFSSRNTEAFF
15	few	TRBV6-5	TRBJ1-4	CASSPSGGFDEKLFF
16	-	TRBV7-2	TRBJ2-1	CASSLVMGLVYNEQFF
16	-	TRBV7-9	TRBJ2-3	CASSFPPGGATDTQYF
16	-	TRBV4-3	TRBJ2-7	CASSRLPETSSYEQYF
15	-	TRBV10-3	TRBJ1-3	CAINPTGVHGNTIYF
13	-	TRBV27	TRBJ1-1	CASSDDPDSRAFF
13	once	TRBV9	TRBJ1-2	CASSAGLSYGYTF
13	few	TRBV2	TRBJ2-5	CASSEYSRETQYF
15	few	TRBV6-1	TRBJ1-1	CASGTFGGGGTEAFF
18	few	TRBV28	TRBJ1-5	CASSLGVWTGGLSQPQHF
15	-	TRBV7-9	TRBJ1-4	CASSLTTDSPVKLFF
15	few	TRBV5-6	TRBJ1-2	CASSLEGGSRSGYTF
15	-	TRBV5-1	TRBJ2-2	CASSRTGELAGELFF
15	-	TRBV6-4	TRBJ2-3	CASSALSPRTDTQYF
12	-	TRBV19	TRBJ2-3	CATRGWADTQYF
17	-	TRBV19	TRBJ2-2	CASSIGPGTGSTGELFF
15	once	TRBV28	TRBJ1-3	CASRGDRSSGNTIYF
15	-	TRBV6-1	TRBJ1-5	CASSVGEGGNQPQHF
12	-	TRBV7-2	TRBJ2-3	CASSRVTDTQYF